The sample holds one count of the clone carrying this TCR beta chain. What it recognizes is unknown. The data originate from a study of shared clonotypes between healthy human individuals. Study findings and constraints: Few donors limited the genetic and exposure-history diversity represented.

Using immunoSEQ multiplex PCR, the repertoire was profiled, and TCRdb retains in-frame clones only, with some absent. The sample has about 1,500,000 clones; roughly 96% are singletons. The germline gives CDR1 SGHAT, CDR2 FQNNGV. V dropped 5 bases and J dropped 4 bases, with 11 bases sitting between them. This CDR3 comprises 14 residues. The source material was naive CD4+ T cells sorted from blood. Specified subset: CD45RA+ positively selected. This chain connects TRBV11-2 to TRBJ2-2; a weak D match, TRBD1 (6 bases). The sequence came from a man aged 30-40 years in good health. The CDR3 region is CASSPRTVTGELFF. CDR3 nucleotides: TGTGCCAGCAGCCCCCGGACAGTCACCGGGGAGCTGTTTTTT.